The sequence of this T cell receptor beta chain was determined in a study of shared clonotypes between healthy human individuals. Notes on the study in general: Some naive CD4 clonotypes, around 5%, turned up in common across several donors.

There are 16 residues in the CDR3. In germline, CDR1 is LGHNA, CDR2 YSLEER. V lost 0 bases, J lost 4 bases, and 5 bases stayed unmatched. Deep-level assay runs were performed. Original processing notes: Junction-only sequences without quality scores came from ImmunoSEQ, so filtering differed. Using immunoSEQ multiplex PCR, the repertoire was profiled, and TCRdb retains in-frame clones only, with some absent. V, J and clone size derive from that table, while D and trimming were established from the DNA sequence. Of some 1 million clones detected, about 76% appear once; the ten largest clones hold about 1.5%. Worth noting for this clone: Its target is unknown.

The J gene is TRBJ2-1, the V gene TRBV4-3; the match to TRBD1 covers 8 bases. This TCR was recovered from a man younger than 35 in good health. Sequencing used memory CD4+ T cells sorted from blood. The subset denotes: CD45RA-negative fraction. Here the CDR3 DNA reads TGCGCCAGCAGCCAAGAAGACAGGGGACCTTACAATGAGCAGTTCTTC. The encoded protein is CASSQEDRGPYNEQFF.